This T cell receptor (beta chain) was recorded in a study of blood T cell repertoires in COVID-19. The trim removed 6 bases at V and 0 bases at J, leaving 4 bases unmatched. This CDR3 contains 14 residues. Per the germline V gene, CDR1 is LNHDA and CDR2 is SQIVND (reference sequence). In terms of age and location, participants ranged from roughly 18 to 95 years and lived in under 30 US areas. For recovered donors of Cohort 3, there were two negative PCRs, clearance, or symptom resolution. As handled by the study authors: Nucleated cell counts were estimated from reference gene primer amplification. Data came from immunoSEQ multiplex PCR; TCRdb stores just in-frame clones and leaves some out. V, J and clone size are taken as reported in that table, and D and trimming were inferred from the DNA itself. Of 300,000 to 400,000 clones in the sample, 89% are singletons; the top ten hold around 4.8%.

This TCR derives from a man aged 55-75 years who had recovered from COVID-19. The specimen sequenced was PBMCs or T cells enriched from blood (not recorded which). The rearrangement joins TRBV19 to TRBJ1-2, with 7 nucleotides matching TRBD1. The CDR3 is CASRPGQSNYGYTF. In nucleotides, the CDR3 is TGTGCCAGTAGGCCGGGACAGTCTAACTATGGCTACACCTTC.